These 15 T cell receptor beta chains came from one sample sequenced in a study of T cell responses to AZD1222 COVID-19 vaccine. Assay used: immunoSEQ multiplex PCR; TCRdb lists only in-frame clones, some missing. Seen here are over 110,000 clones, around 94% observed once, and the top ten hold around 10%. The specimen was peripheral blood, collected 28 days after the second AZD1222 dose. Receptors were obtained from an adult who received the AZD1222 COVID-19 vaccine.

The chain has TRBV7-9 and TRBJ1-1, with a tentative D call TRBD1 (6 bases). CDR1 is SEHNR and CDR2 is FQNEAQ in the germline V gene (reference sequence). The CDR3 is 15 residues long. V dropped 5 bases and J dropped 3 bases, with 16 bases sitting between them. As DNA, the CDR3 is TGTGCCAGCAGCGGCCTCAGGGGAGTACACACTGAAGCTTTCTTT. It is translated as CASSGLRGVHTEAFF.

The CDR3 nucleotides read TGTGCCAGCAGGGCCCAGGCAGGAACATATGGCTACACCTTC. This gives the protein CASRAQAGTYGYTF. This chain connects TRBV28 to TRBJ1-2; D is ambiguous. This CDR3 has 14 amino acids. Germline assignment: CDR1 MDHEN and CDR2 SYDVKM. V shed 6 bases and J shed 5 bases, with 16 bases lying between them.

This chain uses TRBV5-1 with TRBJ2-7; the D is unclear. V was cut by 0 bases and J by 7 bases, with 14 bases left in between. This CDR3 spans 14 amino acids. Germline-derived CDR1 and CDR2 are SGHRS and YFSETQ. The CDR3 DNA sequence: TGCGCCAGCAGCTTGGCCCACCCCGCAGAGGAGCAGTACTTC. It translates to CASSLAHPAEEQYF.

The CDR3 DNA is TGTGCCAGCAGTTACTCTCGCCCCGGAATGGGAAACACCATATATTTT. Translating gives CASSYSRPGMGNTIYF. The chain employs TRBV6-5 and TRBJ1-3; the D is unclear. The germline V gene has CDR1 MNHEY and CDR2 SVGAGI. This CDR3 has 16 amino acids. Trimming cost V 0 bases and J 4 bases, with 13 bases left between them.

The V gene is TRBV30, the J gene TRBJ2-3; D is uncertain. The CDR3 is made up of 14 amino acids. V was clipped by 1 base and J by 3 bases, with 11 bases between them. In germline, CDR1 is GTSNPN, CDR2 SVGIG (reference sequence). The DNA of the CDR3 is TGTGCCTGGAGTGACGGTTCCCGAACAGATACGCAGTATTTT. Its translation is CAWSDGSRTDTQYF.

This clone turned up a few times. V gene TRBV2 combines with J gene TRBJ1-2, with D unclear. The germline CDR1 and CDR2 sequences are SNHLY and FYNNEI. CDR3 length: 13 residues. V was shortened by 4 bases and J by 3 bases, with 9 bases between the two germline ends. The CDR3 region is CASSGSVDYGYTF. The CDR3 DNA reads as TGTGCCAGCAGTGGATCCGTAGACTATGGCTACACCTTC.

This rearrangement joins TRBV29-1 to TRBJ2-7, with 9 bases aligning to TRBD2. The V and J ends lost 1 base and 0 bases, in that order; junction bases with no gene match: 4. The CDR3 runs to 15 residues. Germline CDR1 is SQVTM and CDR2 is ANQGSEA. CDR3 DNA: TGCAGCGTTGAAGCGACTAGCGGTGCCTCCTACGAGCAGTACTTC. This codes for CSVEATSGASYEQYF.

The V gene is TRBV9, the J gene TRBJ1-4, with D uncertain. CDR3 length: 14 amino acids. Trimming took 3 bases from V and 0 from J, leaving 6 bases between them. Germline CDR1 is SGDLS and CDR2 is YYNGEE. In nucleotides, the CDR3 is TGTGCCAGCAGCGCTGCCGCAACTAATGAAAAACTGTTTTTT. This translates into CASSAAATNEKLFF.

The V gene is TRBV10-1, the J gene TRBJ1-5; TRBD1 might be the D (5 bases). The CDR3 loop spans 12 amino acids. V lost 5 bases, J lost 5 bases, and 7 bases lay in between. Germline-derived CDR1 and CDR2 are WNHNN and SYGVQD (reference sequence). The DNA of the CDR3 is TGCGCCAGCAGTCCGACAGATCAGCCCCAGCATTTT. Translating gives CASSPTDQPQHF.

The genes are TRBV5-1 and TRBJ2-2, with D possibly being TRBD2 (6 bases). Germline V gene lookup returns CDR1 SGHRS and CDR2 YFSETQ. V lost 4 bases and J lost 3, with 13 bases in between. CDR3 length equals 15 residues. The CDR3 DNA reads as TGCGCCAGCAGCACGGGAGACGAGGACACCGGGGAGCTGTTTTTT. Amino acids: CASSTGDEDTGELFF.

The V call is TRBV19, the J call TRBJ1-1, with D unresolved. V lost 0 bases to trimming and J lost 4 bases, with 9 bases between them. Per germline, CDR1 LNHDA and CDR2 SQIVND (reference sequence). The CDR3 runs to 14 residues. CDR3 region: CASSIDDRATEAFF. Written as DNA, the CDR3 is TGTGCCAGTAGTATAGATGACCGGGCCACTGAAGCTTTCTTT. The entire variable domain, with the rest obtained from reference TRBV19 and TRBJ1-1, is as follows: DGGITQSPKYLFRKEGQNVTLSCEQNLNHDAMYWYRQDPGQGLRLIYYSQIVNDFQKGDIAEGYSVSREKKESFPLTVTSAQKNPTAFYLCASSIDDRATEAFFGQGTRLTVV.

This clone was counted between two and nine times. The J gene is TRBJ1-5, the V gene TRBV28, with 8 bases aligning to TRBD1. V shed 6 bases, J shed 5 bases, and the junction held 6 bases outside the gene matches. Looked up from germline, CDR1 is MDHEN and CDR2 is SYDVKM. This CDR3 region has 14 residues. The CDR3 nucleotides are TGTGCCAGCAGGCCGACAGGGGCCTATCAGCCCCAGCATTTT. As protein: CASRPTGAYQPQHF.

This clone was detected a few times. The chain is built from TRBV25-1 and TRBJ2-5, with D perhaps matching TRBD1 (6 bases). Germline V gene lookup returns CDR1 MGHDK and CDR2 SYGVNS. The length of the CDR3 is 11 residues. The CDR3 DNA sequence: TGTGAATGGGACAACCAAGAGACCCAGTACTTC. It encodes CEWDNQETQYF.

The chain is built from TRBV7-8 and TRBJ1-3; unclear D gene. The CDR3 runs 14 residues. V lost 0 bases, J lost 4 bases, and 7 bases lay in between. Per the germline V gene, CDR1 is SGHVS and CDR2 is FQNEAQ. In nucleotides, the CDR3 is TGTGCCAGCAGCTTAGCTGGGTACGGAAACACCATATATTTT. Its protein is CASSLAGYGNTIYF.

The chain combines TRBV4-1 with TRBJ1-2; 7 nucleotides match TRBD1. The CDR3 has 15 amino acids. Germline CDR1 is MGHRA and CDR2 is YSYEKL. V was pared by 3 bases and J by 1 base, with 5 bases of the junction left unmatched. The CDR3 DNA reads as TGCGCCAGCAGCCATAGACAGGGTTATAACTATGGCTACACCTTC. It codes for CASSHRQGYNYGYTF.